Listed here are 29 T cell receptor beta chains from one sample, sequenced in a study of cytomegalovirus exposure and HLA in healthy donors. This PCR relied on a set of 60 Vbeta primers and 13 Jbeta primers. Method: immunoSEQ multiplex PCR; TCRdb's copy keeps in-frame clones and lacks some. The table includes some 110,000 clones, roughly 72% detected once. The specimen sequenced was PBMCs. The receptors originated from a woman between 50 and 59 years old in good health and CMV-seropositive.

The DNA of the CDR3 is TGTGCCAGCAGTTTCCAGGGGGAGGTTTACGAGCAGTACTTC. Amino acid sequence: CASSFQGEVYEQYF. This chain links TRBV28 with TRBJ2-7, with D tentatively TRBD1 (7 bases). Germline values: CDR1 MDHEN, CDR2 SYDVKM. V lost 3 bases and J lost 4, with 13 bases in between. The CDR3 length is 14 residues.

The V and J genes are TRBV11-2 and TRBJ1-1, with D perhaps TRBD1 (5 bases). Germline V gene data show CDR1 as SGHAT and CDR2 as FQNNGV. This CDR3 has 15 residues. V lost 4 bases to trimming and J lost 3 bases, with 15 bases between them. The CDR3 loop reads CASSWDAGRHTEAFF. As DNA, the CDR3 is TGTGCCAGCAGCTGGGACGCCGGGAGACACACTGAAGCTTTCTTT.

This clone was counted only a few times. The rearrangement links TRBV27 to TRBJ1-1; a possible D gene is TRBD1 (5 bases). Germline-derived CDR1 and CDR2 are MNHEY and SMNVEV (reference sequence). V was trimmed by 2 bases and J by 4 bases, leaving 11 bases between them. The CDR3 is 14 amino acids. In DNA, the CDR3 is TGTGCCAGCAGTTTAGGTGGGGGGGGCACTGAAGCTTTCTTT. Translating gives CASSLGGGGTEAFF.

V and J are TRBV6-1 and TRBJ2-7; no clear D gene. V lost 2 bases and J 0 bases, leaving 5 bases between the germline ends. The CDR3 totals 13 residues. In germline, CDR1 is MNHNS, CDR2 SASEGT. CDR3 region: CASSERVSYEQYF. The CDR3 DNA follows: TGTGCCAGCAGTGAACGGGTCTCCTACGAGCAGTACTTC.

The V and J genes are TRBV29-1 and TRBJ2-5; D is undetermined. In germline, CDR1 is SQVTM, CDR2 ANQGSEA. The CDR3 spans 11 residues. V shed 3 bases and J shed 2 bases, with 4 bases lying between them. CDR3 nucleotide sequence: TGCAGCGTTGATGTACAAGAGACCCAGTACTTC. Its protein product is CSVDVQETQYF. The full variable domain, with the rest looked up from reference TRBV29-1 and TRBJ2-5, is SAVISQKPSRDICQRGTSLTIQCQVDSQVTMMFWYRQQPGQSLTLIATANQGSEATYESGFVIDKFPISRPNLTFSTLTVSNMSPEDSSIYLCSVDVQETQYFGPGTRLLVL.

The chain uses TRBV10-3 and TRBJ1-5, with a weak D call TRBD1 (5 bases). This CDR3 spans 14 amino acids. Germline V lookup: CDR1 ENHRY, CDR2 SYGVKD. Trimming pared 0 bases from V and 4 bases from J, leaving 7 bases between. The DNA for the CDR3 is TGTGCCATCAGTGAGTCGGGGCGGAATCAGCCCCAGCATTTT. It encodes CAISESGRNQPQHF.

This clone was counted a few times. The chain's CDR3 is CASSFYSSAEAFF. The CDR3 bases are TGTGCCAGCAGTTTTTACAGTAGCGCTGAAGCTTTCTTT. The chain carries TRBV6-5 and TRBJ1-1; D gene unclear. V lost 4 bases, J lost 6 bases, and 12 bases lay in between. The CDR3 runs 13 residues. Germline CDR1 MNHEY, CDR2 SVGAGI.

This chain uses TRBV4-1 with TRBJ2-3; 9 bases line up with TRBD1. The germline CDR1 and CDR2 sequences are MGHRA and YSYEKL. This CDR3 has 16 residues. V was pared by 4 bases and J by 1 base, with 6 bases of the junction left unmatched. CDR3 nucleotides: TGCGCCAGCAGCCGCCTCGGGACAGGGCGCACAGATACGCAGTATTTT. It specifies CASSRLGTGRTDTQYF.

The chain is built from TRBV4-2 and TRBJ2-1; the D gene is possibly TRBD1 (6 bases). CDR1 is LGHNA and CDR2 is YNFKEQ in the germline V gene. V gave up 0 bases and J gave up 4 bases, with 7 bases separating them. The CDR3 covers 14 residues. For the CDR3, the DNA is TGTGCCAGCAGCCAAGAGGACAGTTACAATGAGCAGTTCTTC. This gives the protein CASSQEDSYNEQFF.

The gene calls are TRBV6-5 and TRBJ2-7, with 8 bases lining up with TRBD1. Germline values: CDR1 MNHEY, CDR2 SVGAGI. CDR3 length: 14 amino acids. V trimming: 5 bases; J trimming: 3 bases; junction bases outside the gene matches: 6. As DNA, the CDR3 is TGTGCCAGCAGTAACAACAGGGGGGACTACGAGCAGTACTTC. Its translation: CASSNNRGDYEQYF.

This chain uses TRBV6-1 with TRBJ2-7, with 7 positions matching TRBD1. This CDR3 spans 14 amino acids. V shed 8 bases and J 4 bases; nucleotides not matched to a gene: 11. CDR1 and CDR2 from the germline V gene are MNHNS and SASEGT. The CDR3 loop is CASSYRQGIYEQYF. CDR3 nucleotides: TGTGCCAGCTCATACCGACAGGGTATTTACGAGCAGTACTTC.

The chain couples TRBV6-4 to TRBJ2-1; 8 positions agree with TRBD1. Germline loops: CDR1 MRHNA, CDR2 SNTAGT. This CDR3 spans 15 amino acids. V lost 6 bases and J lost 0; bases outside the gene matches: 4. CDR3 in DNA: TGTGCCAGCAGGACAGGGGCCAGCTCCTACAATGAGCAGTTCTTC. Its protein is CASRTGASSYNEQFF.

The CDR3 region has the DNA TGTGCCAGTAGTATAGAACAGGGAGGGAATTCACCCCTCCACTTT. It specifies CASSIEQGGNSPLHF. The rearrangement joins TRBV19 to TRBJ1-6, with D perhaps TRBD1 (6 bases). Germline-derived CDR1 and CDR2 are LNHDA and SQIVND (reference sequence). The CDR3 runs 15 residues. The V and J ends lost 0 bases and 7 bases respectively, with 10 bases between them.

This clone was observed once. CDR3 sequence (DNA): TGTGCCAGCAGCTGGGTCGGGGGAACTGAAGCTTTCTTT. It specifies CASSWVGGTEAFF. The rearrangement uses TRBV7-6 and TRBJ1-1; perhaps TRBD1 as D (5 bases). The V end lost 4 bases, the J end lost 5 bases, and 11 bases lay between the germline ends. The germline V gene encodes CDR1 SGHVS and CDR2 FNYEAQ. The CDR3 loop spans 13 amino acids.

The chain joins TRBV7-9 to TRBJ2-2; D may be TRBD2 (5 bases). The V gene's germline CDR1 is SEHNR and CDR2 FQNEAQ (reference sequence). The CDR3 loop spans 12 amino acids. V shed 7 bases and J shed 6 bases, with 9 bases lying between them. The CDR3 DNA is TGTGCCAGCACCGCTAGCCCCGGGGAGCTGTTTTTT. Translation gives CASTASPGELFF.

The chain employs TRBV4-1 and TRBJ2-7; possibly TRBD2 for D (5 bases). V was pared by 0 bases and J by 1 base, with 16 bases between. Germline V gene lookup returns CDR1 MGHRA and CDR2 YSYEKL. This CDR3 contains 17 residues. The CDR3, as DNA: TGCGCCAGCAGCCAAGATAGCTCTAGCCACCAATCCTACGAGCAGTACTTC. It translates to CASSQDSSSHQSYEQYF.

This clone was seen more than once but under ten times. J is TRBJ2-7 and V is TRBV7-6; 10 bases align to TRBD1. Germline lookup yields CDR1 SGHVS and CDR2 FNYEAQ. This CDR3 contains 16 residues. V lost 5 bases and J lost 0; bases outside the gene matches: 7. The CDR3 spells CASSPGQGGSSYEQYF. As DNA, the CDR3 is TGTGCCAGCAGCCCCGGACAGGGGGGGAGCTCCTACGAGCAGTACTTC.

This clone was picked up one time. The chain has TRBV7-2 and TRBJ1-1; D may be TRBD1 (6 bases). The CDR3 has 13 residues. Germline CDR1 SGHTA, CDR2 FQGNSA. V dropped 3 bases and J dropped 5 bases, with 10 bases sitting between them. CDR3 residues: CASSFGQGTEAFF. CDR3 nucleotides: TGTGCCAGCAGCTTTGGGCAGGGGACTGAAGCTTTCTTT.

This chain links TRBV5-1 with TRBJ1-5; TRBD1 agrees at 8 bases. Trimming at V came to 1 base and at J to 7 bases, leaving 7 bases not matched to a gene. Germline values: CDR1 SGHRS, CDR2 YFSETQ. This CDR3 spans 15 amino acids. The CDR3 sequence is CASSLSTGTGQPQHF. DNA of the CDR3: TGCGCCAGCAGCTTGTCGACAGGGACAGGACAGCCCCAGCATTTT.

In the case of this clone: Mismatch with germline at one junction end may stem from a read error. This chain links TRBV7-6 with TRBJ2-7; D is perhaps TRBD2 (5 bases). Germline V gene sequence: CDR1 SGHVS, CDR2 FNYEAQ. The CDR3 runs 13 residues. The DNA for the CDR3 is TGTGCCAGCAGCTTAGAACTAGAAAGATGGCCCCAATTC. Protein sequence: CASSLELERWPQF.

The chain combines TRBV30 with TRBJ2-7; D gene uncertain. This CDR3 is 11 amino acids long. V lost 4 bases and J lost 3, with 7 bases in between. Germline CDR1 reads GTSNPN; CDR2 reads SVGIG (reference sequence). CDR3 nucleotides: TGTGCCTGGACGGCAGGCTACGAGCAGTACTTC. It specifies CAWTAGYEQYF. Using reference TRBV30 and TRBJ2-7 for the parts outside the CDR3, the full variable domain is SQTIHQWPATLVQPVGSPLSLECTVEGTSNPNLYWYRQAAGRGLQLLFYSVGIGQISSEVPQNLSASRPQDRQFILSSKKLLLSDSGFYLCAWTAGYEQYFGPGTRLTVT.

V is TRBV18 and J is TRBJ1-1; 9 bases are a match to TRBD1. After removal of 2 bases from V and 6 bases from J, the junction contained 13 bases not matched to a gene. CDR1 KGHSH and CDR2 LQKENI come from the germline V gene. This CDR3 contains 17 residues. The CDR3 reads CASSPSWDREDSAEAFF. The CDR3 region has the DNA TGTGCCAGCTCACCATCTTGGGACAGGGAGGATAGCGCTGAAGCTTTCTTT.

This clone was picked up a small number of times. CDR3 region: CASSVDPSGEKLFF. The CDR3 DNA is TGTGCCAGCAGCGTAGACCCCTCCGGGGAAAAACTGTTTTTT. The chain carries TRBV9 and TRBJ1-4; D unresolved. Trimming left V 0 bases short and J 8 bases short, with 11 bases between. The CDR3 sequence is 14 residues long. Germline V gene data show CDR1 as SGDLS and CDR2 as YYNGEE.

V and J are TRBV4-3 and TRBJ1-6; 7 positions agree with TRBD1. Germline V lookup: CDR1 LGHNA, CDR2 YSLEER. The CDR3 runs 15 residues. The V and J ends lost 4 bases and 6 bases, in that order; junction bases with no gene match: 6. In DNA, the CDR3 is TGCGCCAGCAGCCCTTCGCCAGGGGGTAATTCACCCCTCCACTTT. Amino acids: CASSPSPGGNSPLHF.

The rearrangement joins TRBV2 to TRBJ2-1; D remains ambiguous. CDR1 is SNHLY and CDR2 is FYNNEI in the germline V gene. The CDR3 has 11 amino acids. Trimming left V 4 bases short and J 6 bases short, with 4 bases between. The CDR3 sequence is CASSVSNEQFF. The CDR3 bases are TGTGCCAGCAGTGTGAGCAATGAGCAGTTCTTC. Combining the CDR3 with reference TRBV2 and TRBJ2-1 gives the whole variable domain EPEVTQTPSHQVTQMGQEVILRCVPISNHLYFYWYRQILGQKVEFLVSFYNNEISEKSEIFDDQFSVERPDGSNFTLKIRSTKLEDSAMYFCASSVSNEQFFGPGTRLTVL.

V and J are TRBV18 and TRBJ1-1; 9 nucleotides match TRBD1. Per germline, CDR1 KGHSH and CDR2 LQKENI. This CDR3 spans 15 amino acids. Trimming cost V 5 bases and J 4 bases; bases outside gene matches: 8. The chain's CDR3 is CASSFSGTGSTEAFF. CDR3 DNA: TGTGCCAGCTCATTTTCCGGGACAGGGAGCACTGAAGCTTTCTTT.

As DNA, the CDR3 is TGTGCCAGCAGTGAGGCGGGGAGTCATGAGCAGTTCTTC. This gives the protein CASSEAGSHEQFF. The chain employs TRBV6-1 and TRBJ2-1, with TRBD2 as a possible D gene (6 bases). Looked up from germline, CDR1 is MNHNS and CDR2 is SASEGT. Trimming stripped 3 bases from V and 8 bases from J, with 11 bases between. This CDR3 contains 13 residues.

CDR3 sequence: CASSLGVGVQETQYF. Written as DNA, the CDR3 is TGTGCCAGCAGCTTAGGGGTCGGAGTACAAGAGACCCAGTACTTC. The rearrangement uses TRBV11-1 and TRBJ2-5; D gene ambiguous. CDR1 and CDR2 from the germline V gene are SGHAT and FQDESV (reference sequence). Trimming shortened V by 1 base and J by 2 bases, and 11 bases separated the two germline ends. The CDR3 spans 15 residues.

This chain joins TRBV30 and TRBJ1-6, with 7 bases identical to TRBD1. This CDR3 spans 13 amino acids. Germline V gene data show CDR1 as GTSNPN and CDR2 as SVGIG (reference sequence). Germline trimming cut 5 bases from V and 8 bases from J; bases unmatched to any gene: 6. Here the CDR3 DNA reads TGTGCCTGGGGGGACAGCATTTATTCACCCCTCCACTTT. This gives the protein CAWGDSIYSPLHF.